This TCR beta chain was identified during a study of blood T cell repertoires in COVID-19. Study context: Acute and convalescent COVID-19 specimens originated in the United States, Italy and Spain. Sources were T cells, B-cell-depleted T cells, or PBMCs; the material itself was cDNA or gDNA.

V lost 8 bases and J lost 7, with 26 bases in between. The CDR3 length is 16 residues. Germline values: CDR1 SEHNR, CDR2 FQNEAQ (reference sequence). Per the study methods: Reference gene primer amplification gave nucleated cell count estimates. The method was immunoSEQ multiplex PCR; TCRdb's version includes in-frame clones alone and lacks a portion of them. The V and J calls and clone size were taken over from that table, and D and trimming were inferred from the DNA. The sample lists more than 300,000 clones; 90% were seen once. The V gene is TRBV7-9, the J gene TRBJ2-5; D perhaps matches TRBD2 (5 bases). This sequence was found in a woman aged 40 to 50 with COVID-19, enrolled during active disease. What was sequenced was peripheral blood. The DNA for the CDR3 is TGTGCCAGCGCCTCGCCCGAGACTCTGGGGAGACCGACCCAGTACTTC. This encodes CASASPETLGRPTQYF. The complete variable domain, with remaining parts taken from reference TRBV7-9 and TRBJ2-5, reads DTGVSQNPRHKITKRGQNVTFRCDPISEHNRLYWYRQTLGQGPEFLTYFQNEAQLEKSRLLSDRFSAERPKGSFSTLEIQRTEQGDSAMYLCASASPETLGRPTQYFGPGTRLLVL.